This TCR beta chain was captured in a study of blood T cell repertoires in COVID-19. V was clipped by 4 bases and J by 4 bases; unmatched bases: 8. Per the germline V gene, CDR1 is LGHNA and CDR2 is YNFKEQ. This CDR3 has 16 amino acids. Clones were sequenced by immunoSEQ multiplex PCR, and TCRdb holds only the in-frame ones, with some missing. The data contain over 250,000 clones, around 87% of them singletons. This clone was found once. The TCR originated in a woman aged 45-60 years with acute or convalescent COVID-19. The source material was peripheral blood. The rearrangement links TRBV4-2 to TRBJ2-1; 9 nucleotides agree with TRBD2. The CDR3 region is CASSPQASGNYNEQFF. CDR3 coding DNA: TGTGCCAGCAGCCCCCAGGCTAGCGGGAATTACAATGAGCAGTTCTTC.